The T cell receptor (beta chain) described here comes from a study of T cells in Graves' hyperthyroidism and ophthalmopathy. This clonotype was recorded at least ten times. There were TCR beta CDR3 regions amplified from RNA transcripts. RT-PCR in the first round (using the HTBI primer set) targeted the TCR CDR3. TCRdb re-analysed the multiplex PCR reads in MiXCR, keeping a single row per CDR3 protein. The sample records approximately 600,000 distinct CDR3 sequences, around 16% being singletons. It was uncontrolled infection, other autoimmune disease, pregnancy or lactation that excluded patients. Fresh 10 ml peripheral blood yielded PBMCs. The V and J ends lost 7 bases and 5 bases respectively, with 20 bases between them. Germline CDR1 SNHLY, CDR2 FYNNEI. This CDR3 comprises 15 residues.

Sequencing was performed on blood. The chain has TRBV2 and TRBJ2-5; the D gene is possibly TRBD2 (5 bases). The TCR originated in a woman in her twenties or thirties with Graves' hyperthyroidism. The CDR3 is CASTLSLARDETQYF. In nucleotides, the CDR3 is TGTGCCAGCACCCTCAGTTTAGCGAGAGATGAGACCCAGTACTTC.